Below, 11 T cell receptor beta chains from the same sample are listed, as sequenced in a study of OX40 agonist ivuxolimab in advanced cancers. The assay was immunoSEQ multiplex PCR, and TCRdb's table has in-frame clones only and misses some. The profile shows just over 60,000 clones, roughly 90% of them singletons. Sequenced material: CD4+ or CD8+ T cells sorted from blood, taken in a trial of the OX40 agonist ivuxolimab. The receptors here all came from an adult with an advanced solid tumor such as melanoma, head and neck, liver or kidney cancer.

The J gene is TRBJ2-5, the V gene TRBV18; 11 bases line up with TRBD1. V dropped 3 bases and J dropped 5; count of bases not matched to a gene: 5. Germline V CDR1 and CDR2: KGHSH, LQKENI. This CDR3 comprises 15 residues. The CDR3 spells CASSPDRGREETQYF. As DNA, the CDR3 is TGTGCCAGCTCACCGGACAGGGGGCGGGAGGAGACCCAGTACTTC.

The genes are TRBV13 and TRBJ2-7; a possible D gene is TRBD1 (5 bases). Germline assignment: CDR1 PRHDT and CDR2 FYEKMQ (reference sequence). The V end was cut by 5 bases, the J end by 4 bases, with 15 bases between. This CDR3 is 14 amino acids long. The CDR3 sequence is CASSRKGQIYEQYF. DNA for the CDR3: TGTGCCAGCAGCCGAAAAGGACAAATATACGAGCAGTACTTC.

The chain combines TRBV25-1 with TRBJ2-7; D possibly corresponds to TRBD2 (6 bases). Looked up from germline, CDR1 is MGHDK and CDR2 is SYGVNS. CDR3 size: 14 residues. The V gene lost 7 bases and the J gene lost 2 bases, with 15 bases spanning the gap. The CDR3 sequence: CASTSEGSTYEQYF. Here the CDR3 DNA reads TGTGCCAGCACCTCGGAGGGATCGACCTACGAGCAGTACTTC.

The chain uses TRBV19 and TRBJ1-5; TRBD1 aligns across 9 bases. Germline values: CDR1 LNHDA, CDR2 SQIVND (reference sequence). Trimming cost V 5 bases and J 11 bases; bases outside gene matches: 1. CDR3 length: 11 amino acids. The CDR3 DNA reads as TGTGCCAGTAGTGGGACAGGGACCCAGCATTTT. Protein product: CASSGTGTQHF. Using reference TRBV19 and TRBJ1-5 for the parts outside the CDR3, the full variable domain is DGGITQSPKYLFRKEGQNVTLSCEQNLNHDAMYWYRQDPGQGLRLIYYSQIVNDFQKGDIAEGYSVSREKKESFPLTVTSAQKNPTAFYLCASSGTGTQHFGDGTRLSIL.

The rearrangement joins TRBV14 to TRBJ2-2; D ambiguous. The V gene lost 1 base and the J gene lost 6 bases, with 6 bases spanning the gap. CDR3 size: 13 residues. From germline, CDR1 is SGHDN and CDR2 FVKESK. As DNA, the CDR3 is TGTGCCAGCAGCCAAGTCATGGCCGGGGAGCTGTTTTTT. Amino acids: CASSQVMAGELFF.

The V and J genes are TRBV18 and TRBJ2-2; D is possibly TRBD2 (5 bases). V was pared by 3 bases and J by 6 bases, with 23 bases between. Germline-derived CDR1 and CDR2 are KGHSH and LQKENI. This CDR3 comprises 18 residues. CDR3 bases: TGTGCCAGCTCACCCGACGGACTGCTACCCTTCCGGGCCGGGGAGCTGTTTTTT. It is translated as CASSPDGLLPFRAGELFF.

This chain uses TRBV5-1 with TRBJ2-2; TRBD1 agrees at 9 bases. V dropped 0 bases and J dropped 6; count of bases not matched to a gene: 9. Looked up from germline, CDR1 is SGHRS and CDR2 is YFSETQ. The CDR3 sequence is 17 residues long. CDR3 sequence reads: CASSLGPGQGRPGELFF. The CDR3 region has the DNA TGCGCCAGCAGCTTGGGTCCGGGACAGGGTCGACCCGGGGAGCTGTTTTTT. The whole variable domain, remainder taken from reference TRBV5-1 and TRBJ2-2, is KAGVTQTPRYLIKTRGQQVTLSCSPISGHRSVSWYQQTPGQGLQFLFEYFSETQRNKGNFPGRFSGRQFSNSRSEMNVSTLELGDSALYLCASSLGPGQGRPGELFFGEGSRLTVL.

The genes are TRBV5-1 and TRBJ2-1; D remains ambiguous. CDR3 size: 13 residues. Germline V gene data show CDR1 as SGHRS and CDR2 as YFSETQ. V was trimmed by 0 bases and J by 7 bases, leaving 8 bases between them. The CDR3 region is CASSLGLVNEQFF. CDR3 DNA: TGCGCCAGCAGCTTGGGGCTAGTAAATGAGCAGTTCTTC.

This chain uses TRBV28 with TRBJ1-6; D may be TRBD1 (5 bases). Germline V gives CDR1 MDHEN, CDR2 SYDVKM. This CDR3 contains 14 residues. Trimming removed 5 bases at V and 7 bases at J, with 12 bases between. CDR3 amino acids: CASSPGALNSPLHF. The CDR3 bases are TGTGCCAGCAGTCCCGGGGCCCTCAATTCACCCCTCCACTTT.

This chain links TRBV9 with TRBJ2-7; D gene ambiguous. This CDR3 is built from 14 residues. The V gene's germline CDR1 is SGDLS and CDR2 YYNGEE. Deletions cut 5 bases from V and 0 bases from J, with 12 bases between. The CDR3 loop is CASSRAGNSYEQYF. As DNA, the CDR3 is TGTGCCAGCAGTCGGGCTGGGAACTCCTACGAGCAGTACTTC.

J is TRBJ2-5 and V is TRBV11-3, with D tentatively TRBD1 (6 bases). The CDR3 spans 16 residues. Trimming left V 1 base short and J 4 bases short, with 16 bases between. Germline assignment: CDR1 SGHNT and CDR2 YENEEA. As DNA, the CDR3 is TGTGCCAGCAGCTTAGCACAGGGTAGTGGGGCAGAGACCCAGTACTTC. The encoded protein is CASSLAQGSGAETQYF.